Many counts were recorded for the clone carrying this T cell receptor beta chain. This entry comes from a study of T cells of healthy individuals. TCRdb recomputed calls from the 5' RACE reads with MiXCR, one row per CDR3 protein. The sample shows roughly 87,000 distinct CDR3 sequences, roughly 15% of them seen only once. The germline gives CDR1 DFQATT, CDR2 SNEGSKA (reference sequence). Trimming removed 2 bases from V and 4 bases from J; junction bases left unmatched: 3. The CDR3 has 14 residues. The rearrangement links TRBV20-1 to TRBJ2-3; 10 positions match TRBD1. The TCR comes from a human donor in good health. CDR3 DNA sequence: TGCAGTGCTAGACGGACAGGGGGTCCAGATACGCAGTATTTT. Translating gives CSARRTGGPDTQYF.